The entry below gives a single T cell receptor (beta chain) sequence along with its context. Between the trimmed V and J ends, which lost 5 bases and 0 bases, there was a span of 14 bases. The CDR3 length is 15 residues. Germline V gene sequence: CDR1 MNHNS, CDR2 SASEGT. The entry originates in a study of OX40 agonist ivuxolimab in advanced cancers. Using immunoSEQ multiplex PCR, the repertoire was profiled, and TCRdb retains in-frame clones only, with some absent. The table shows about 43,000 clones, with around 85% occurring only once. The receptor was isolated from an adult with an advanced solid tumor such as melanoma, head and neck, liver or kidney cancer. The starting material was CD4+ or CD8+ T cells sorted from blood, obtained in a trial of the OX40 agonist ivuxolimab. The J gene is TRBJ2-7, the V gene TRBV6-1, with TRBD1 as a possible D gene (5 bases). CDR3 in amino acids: CASSPLPQDSYEQYF. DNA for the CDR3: TGTGCCAGCAGTCCTCTTCCACAGGACTCCTACGAGCAGTACTTC.